This passage covers 8 T cell receptor beta chains from one sample sequenced in a study of blood T cell repertoires in COVID-19. The assay was immunoSEQ multiplex PCR, and TCRdb's table has in-frame clones only and misses some. In the table there are under 200,000 clones, roughly 86% of which are singletons. The sequencing input was PBMCs or T cells enriched from blood (not recorded which). The origin of the receptors is a man aged 35-49 years with acute COVID-19.

This clone has a single count. This chain uses TRBV29-1 with TRBJ2-5; D is perhaps TRBD2 (6 bases). Germline V gene sequence: CDR1 SQVTM, CDR2 ANQGSEA. Trimming removed 5 bases from V and 3 bases from J, with 10 bases in between. This CDR3 region has 12 residues. The CDR3 is CSVMVAEETQYF. The CDR3 region has the DNA TGCAGCGTTATGGTAGCGGAAGAGACCCAGTACTTC.

The J gene is TRBJ2-7, the V gene TRBV7-3; 7 bases align to TRBD1. Germline loops: CDR1 SGHTA, CDR2 FQGTGA. Germline trimming cut 1 base from V and 4 bases from J; bases unmatched to any gene: 4. The CDR3 runs to 14 residues. The CDR3 protein is CASSLSPGGYEQYF. The CDR3, as DNA: TGTGCCAGCAGCTTAAGCCCAGGGGGATACGAGCAGTACTTC. The full variable domain, its missing parts supplied by reference TRBV7-3 and TRBJ2-7, is GAGVSQTPSNKVTEKGKYVELRCDPISGHTALYWYRQSLGQGPEFLIYFQGTGAADDSGLPNDRFFAVRPEGSVSTLKIQRTERGDSAVYLCASSLSPGGYEQYFGPGTRLTVT.

This sequence joins TRBV28 and TRBJ1-5; D unclear. Germline lookup yields CDR1 MDHEN and CDR2 SYDVKM. Trimming cost V 2 bases and J 7 bases, with 6 bases left between them. This CDR3 contains 12 residues. CDR3 amino acids: CASSLLSQPQHF. CDR3 in DNA: TGTGCCAGCAGTTTACTTAGCCAGCCCCAGCATTTT.

In the case of this clone: It differs at one base from a far larger clone, so likely a read error. The rearrangement joins TRBV27 to TRBJ1-6, with 7 bases matching TRBD1. Trimming at V came to 6 bases and at J to 3 bases, leaving 2 bases not matched to a gene. Germline assignment: CDR1 MNHEY and CDR2 SMNVEV (reference sequence). CDR3 length: 14 amino acids. The chain's CDR3 is CASSRQGYNSPLHF. The CDR3 coding sequence is TGTGCCAGCAGCCGACAGGGCTATAATTCACCCCTCCACTTT.

The V gene is TRBV6-1, the J gene TRBJ1-3; 8 positions agree with TRBD1. V shed 1 base and J 7 bases; nucleotides not matched to a gene: 12. This CDR3 contains 17 residues. Germline CDR1 MNHNS, CDR2 SASEGT. The CDR3 here is CASSEGAWDRRRNTIYF. In DNA, the CDR3 is TGTGCCAGCAGTGAAGGGGCCTGGGACAGGCGACGGAACACCATATATTTT.

This clone was seen a single time. V usage is TRBV5-1 and J usage is TRBJ2-1; 10 nucleotides align to TRBD2. The CDR3 is made up of 15 amino acids. Losses at the gene ends were 4 bases for V and 5 bases for J; bases not matched to a gene: 6. Germline V gene sequence: CDR1 SGHRS, CDR2 YFSETQ. As DNA, the CDR3 is TGCGCCAGCAGCCCAGGACTAGCGGTCCACAATGAGCAGTTCTTC. It specifies CASSPGLAVHNEQFF.

This rearrangement joins TRBV25-1 to TRBJ1-5; possibly TRBD1 for D (6 bases). The V end was cut by 2 bases, the J end by 5 bases, with 10 bases between. The CDR3 consists of 14 residues. Per the germline V gene, CDR1 is MGHDK and CDR2 is SYGVNS. CDR3 nucleotides: TGTGCCAGCAGTGAACAGGGGCCCCATCAGCCCCAGCATTTT. It encodes CASSEQGPHQPQHF.

V usage is TRBV5-4 and J usage is TRBJ2-7; 7 bases agree with TRBD1. The V gene end was trimmed by 2 bases and the J gene end by 6 bases; junction bases not matched to a gene: 8. The CDR3 runs to 14 residues. Germline V lookup: CDR1 SGHNT, CDR2 YYREEE (reference sequence). The CDR3 protein is CASSFFGQAAEQYF. CDR3 DNA sequence: TGTGCCAGCAGCTTCTTTGGACAGGCCGCCGAGCAGTACTTC.